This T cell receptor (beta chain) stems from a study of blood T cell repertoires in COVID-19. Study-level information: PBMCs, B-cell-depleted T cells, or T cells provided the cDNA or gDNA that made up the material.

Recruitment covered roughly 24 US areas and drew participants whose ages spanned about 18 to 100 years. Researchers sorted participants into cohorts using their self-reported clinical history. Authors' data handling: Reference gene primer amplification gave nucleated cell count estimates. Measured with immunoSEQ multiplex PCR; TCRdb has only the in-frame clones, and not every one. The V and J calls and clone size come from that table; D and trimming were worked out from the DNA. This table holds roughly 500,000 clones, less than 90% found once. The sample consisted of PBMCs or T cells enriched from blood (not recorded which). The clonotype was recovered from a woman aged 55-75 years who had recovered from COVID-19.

In DNA, the CDR3 is TGTGCCAGCAGCCAGACAGCGACCGAGCAGTACTTC. This translates into CASSQTATEQYF. This chain connects TRBV6-5 to TRBJ2-7; maybe TRBD1 (5 bases). The germline V gene has CDR1 MNHEY and CDR2 SVGAGI. The CDR3 is 12 residues long. Trimming removed 6 bases at V and 6 bases at J, with 12 bases between.